Shown below are 6 T cell receptor beta chains from a single sample sequenced in a study of shared clonotypes between healthy human individuals. The table came from immunoSEQ multiplex PCR; TCRdb's copy has only in-frame clones and leaves some out. The table records around 2.5 million clones, under 95% of them present only once. The sequencing input was naive CD4+ T cells from PBMCs. Subset meaning: CD45RA+ positively selected. Receptor source: a man in his late teens or twenties in good health. Some clones in this sample may be carry-over from other donors' samples.

The chain is built from TRBV5-1 and TRBJ2-1; D call uncertain. Trimming cost V 4 bases and J 8 bases, with 13 bases left between them. The CDR3 sequence is 13 residues long. CDR1 is SGHRS, CDR2 YFSETQ, per germline. CDR3 DNA sequence: TGCGCCAGCAGCCCTGGGAAGGGCGATGAGCAGTTCTTC. The encoded protein is CASSPGKGDEQFF.

The chain uses TRBV11-1 and TRBJ2-7; tentative D call: TRBD2 (5 bases). Between the trimmed V and J ends, which lost 1 base and 2 bases, there was a span of 12 bases. The CDR3 consists of 15 residues. Germline lookup yields CDR1 SGHAT and CDR2 FQDESV (reference sequence). The CDR3 is CASSLGGLDPYEQYF. CDR3 in DNA: TGTGCCAGCAGCTTAGGAGGGTTAGACCCCTACGAGCAGTACTTC.

The chain carries TRBV6-6 and TRBJ1-1; unclear D gene. This CDR3 has 15 residues. Trimming shortened V by 2 bases and J by 3 bases, and 13 bases separated the two germline ends. Germline-derived CDR1 and CDR2 are MNHNY and SVGAGI (reference sequence). The CDR3 here is CASSYPGGQDTEAFF. The CDR3 region has the DNA TGTGCCAGCAGTTACCCCGGAGGGCAAGACACTGAAGCTTTCTTT.

The table lists this clone with a count of one. This chain joins TRBV4-3 and TRBJ2-1, with TRBD2 matching over 9 bases. After removal of 1 base from V and 8 bases from J, the junction contained 6 bases not matched to a gene. The CDR3 covers 15 residues. CDR1 is LGHNA and CDR2 is YSLEER in the germline V gene. CDR3 DNA sequence: TGCGCCAGCAGCCAAGTACGCGGGAGGGCCTATGAGCAGTTCTTC. Translating it yields CASSQVRGRAYEQFF.

The chain links TRBV5-1 to TRBJ2-1, with TRBD2 as a possible D gene (5 bases). The V gene's germline CDR1 is SGHRS and CDR2 YFSETQ. There are 15 residues in the CDR3. V was trimmed by 3 bases and J by 6 bases, leaving 16 bases between them. CDR3 DNA: TGCGCCAGCAGCTCACAATGGACCGGAGGCAATGAGCAGTTCTTC. This translates into CASSSQWTGGNEQFF.

V usage is TRBV6-5 and J usage is TRBJ2-7, with no clear D. CDR1 MNHEY and CDR2 SVGAGI come from the germline V gene. Trimming took 0 bases from V and 2 from J, leaving 8 bases between them. CDR3 length equals 14 residues. CDR3 DNA: TGTGCCAGCAGTTACTCACTCAATGCCTACGAGCAGTACTTC. It encodes CASSYSLNAYEQYF.